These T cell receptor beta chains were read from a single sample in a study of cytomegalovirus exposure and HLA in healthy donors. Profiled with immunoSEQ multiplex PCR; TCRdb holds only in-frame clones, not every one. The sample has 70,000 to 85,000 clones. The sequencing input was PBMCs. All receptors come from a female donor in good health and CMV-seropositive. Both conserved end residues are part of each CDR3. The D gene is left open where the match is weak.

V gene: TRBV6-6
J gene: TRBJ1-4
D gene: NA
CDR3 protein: CASRREGVEKLFF
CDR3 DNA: TGTGCCAGCAGGAGAGAGGGAGTTGAAAAACTGTTTTTT

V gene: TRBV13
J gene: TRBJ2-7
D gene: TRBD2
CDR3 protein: CASSFSGVTGYEQYF
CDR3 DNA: TGTGCCAGCAGCTTCAGCGGGGTCACCGGTTACGAGCAGTACTTC

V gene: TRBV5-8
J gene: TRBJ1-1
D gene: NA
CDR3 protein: CASSLGTGPNTEAFF
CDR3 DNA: TGTGCCAGCAGCTTAGGCACAGGCCCGAACACTGAAGCTTTCTTT

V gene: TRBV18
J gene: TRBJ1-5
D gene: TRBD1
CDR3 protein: CASSPGTGRINQPQHF
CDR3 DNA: TGTGCCAGCTCACCCGGGACAGGGAGGATTAATCAGCCCCAGCATTTT

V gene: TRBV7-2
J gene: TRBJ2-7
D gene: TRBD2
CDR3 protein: CASSFIAGDRYEQYF
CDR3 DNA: TGTGCCAGCAGCTTCATAGCGGGAGATCGCTACGAGCAGTACTTC

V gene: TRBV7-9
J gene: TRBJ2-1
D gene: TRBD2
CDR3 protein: CASSSVPRLAGGLYNEQFF
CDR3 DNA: TGTGCCAGCAGCTCCGTACCCCGACTAGCGGGAGGACTCTACAATGAGCAGTTCTTC

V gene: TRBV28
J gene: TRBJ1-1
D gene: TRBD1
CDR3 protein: CASSYTGVTEAFF
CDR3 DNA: TGTGCCAGCAGTTATACAGGGGTTACTGAAGCTTTCTTT

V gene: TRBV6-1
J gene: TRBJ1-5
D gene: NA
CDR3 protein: CASSVSGDGQPQHF
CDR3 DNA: TGTGCCAGCAGTGTCAGCGGGGATGGGCAGCCCCAGCATTTT

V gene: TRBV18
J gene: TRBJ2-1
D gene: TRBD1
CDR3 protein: CASSPGTGTFYNEQFF
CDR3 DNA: TGTGCCAGCTCACCTGGGACAGGAACTTTCTACAATGAGCAGTTCTTC

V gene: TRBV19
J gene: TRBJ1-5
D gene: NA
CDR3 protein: CASLDSYNQPQHF
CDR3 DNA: TGTGCCAGTCTGGACAGCTACAATCAGCCCCAGCATTTT

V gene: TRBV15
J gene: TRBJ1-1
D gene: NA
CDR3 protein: CATSRGGLPTEAFF
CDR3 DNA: TGTGCCACCAGCAGAGGGGGACTGCCCACTGAAGCTTTCTTT

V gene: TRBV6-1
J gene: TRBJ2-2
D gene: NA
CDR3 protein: CASKRTSNTGELFF
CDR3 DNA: TGTGCCAGCAAAAGGACTTCGAACACCGGGGAGCTGTTTTTT

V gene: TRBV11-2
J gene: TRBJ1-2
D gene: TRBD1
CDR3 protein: CASSRRSTGTANNYGYTF
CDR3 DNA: TGTGCCAGCAGCCGCCGATCAACCGGGACAGCGAACAACTATGGCTACACCTTC

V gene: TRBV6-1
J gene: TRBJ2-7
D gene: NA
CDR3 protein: CASRMTRYEQYF
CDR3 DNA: TGTGCCAGCAGGATGACTCGATACGAGCAGTACTTC

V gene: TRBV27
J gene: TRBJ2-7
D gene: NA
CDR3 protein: CASRASPANEYEQYF
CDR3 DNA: TGTGCCAGCAGAGCCTCCCCTGCAAATGAATACGAGCAGTACTTC

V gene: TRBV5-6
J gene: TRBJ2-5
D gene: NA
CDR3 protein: CASSLWVTPQETQYF
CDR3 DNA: TGTGCCAGCAGCTTGTGGGTGACTCCTCAAGAGACCCAGTACTTC

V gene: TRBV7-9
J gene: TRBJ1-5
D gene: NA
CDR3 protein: CASSTGLNQPQHF
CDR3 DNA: TGTGCCAGCAGCACCGGACTCAATCAGCCCCAGCATTTT

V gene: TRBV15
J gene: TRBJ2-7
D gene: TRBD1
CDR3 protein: CAAEVQGANPYEQYF
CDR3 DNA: TGTGCCGCTGAGGTTCAGGGGGCGAATCCATACGAGCAGTACTTC

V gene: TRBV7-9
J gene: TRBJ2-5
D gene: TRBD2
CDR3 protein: CASSFRLAGEETQYF
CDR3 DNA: TGTGCCAGCAGCTTTCGACTAGCGGGAGAGGAGACCCAGTACTTC

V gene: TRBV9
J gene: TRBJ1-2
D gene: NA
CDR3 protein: CASSLQGSANYGYTF
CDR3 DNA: TGTGCCAGCAGTCTCCAGGGTTCAGCGAACTATGGCTACACCTTC

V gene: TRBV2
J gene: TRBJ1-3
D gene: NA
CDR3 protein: CASRETPPSGNTIYF
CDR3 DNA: TGTGCCAGCAGGGAAACACCGCCCTCTGGAAACACCATATATTTT

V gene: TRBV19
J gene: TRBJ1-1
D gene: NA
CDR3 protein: CASSISGRVTNTEAFF
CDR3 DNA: TGTGCCAGTAGTATATCTGGGAGGGTTACGAACACTGAAGCTTTCTTT

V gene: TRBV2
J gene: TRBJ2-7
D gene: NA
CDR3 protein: CASSEYSGSSYEQYF
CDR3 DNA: TGTGCCAGCAGTGAATACAGCGGATCTTCCTACGAGCAGTACTTC

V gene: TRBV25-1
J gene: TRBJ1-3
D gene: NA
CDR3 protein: CASQGAGNTIYF
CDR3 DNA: TGTGCCAGCCAGGGTGCAGGAAACACCATATATTTT

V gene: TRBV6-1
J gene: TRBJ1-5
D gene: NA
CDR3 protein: CASMAGGNQPQHF
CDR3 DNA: TGTGCCAGCATGGCAGGGGGCAATCAGCCCCAGCATTTT

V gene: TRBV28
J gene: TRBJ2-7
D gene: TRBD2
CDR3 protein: CASSPRTSGTYEQYF
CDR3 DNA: TGTGCCAGCAGTCCCCGCACTAGCGGGACCTACGAGCAGTACTTC

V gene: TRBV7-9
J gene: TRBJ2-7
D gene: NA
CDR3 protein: CASSLEEGYEQYF
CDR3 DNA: TGTGCCAGCAGCTTAGAGGAGGGCTACGAGCAGTACTTC

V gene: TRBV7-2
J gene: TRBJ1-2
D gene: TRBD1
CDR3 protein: CASSQDSDRGNGYTF
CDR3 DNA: TGTGCCAGCAGCCAGGATTCGGACAGGGGAAATGGCTACACCTTC

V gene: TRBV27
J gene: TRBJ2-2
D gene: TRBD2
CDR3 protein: CASGRASGELFF
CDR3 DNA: TGTGCCAGCGGGAGGGCATCTGGGGAGCTGTTTTTT

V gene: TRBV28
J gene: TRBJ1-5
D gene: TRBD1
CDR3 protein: CASRGQVEQPQHF
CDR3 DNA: TGTGCCAGCAGAGGACAGGTCGAACAGCCCCAGCATTTT

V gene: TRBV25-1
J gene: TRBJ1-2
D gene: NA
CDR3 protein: CASSEAVLNYGHTF
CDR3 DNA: TGTGCCAGCAGTGAAGCAGTCCTAAACTATGGCCACACCTTC

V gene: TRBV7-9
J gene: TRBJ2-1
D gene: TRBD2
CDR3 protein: CASSFGTSGRGGNEQFF
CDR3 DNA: TGTGCCAGCAGCTTCGGGACTAGCGGGAGAGGAGGAAATGAGCAGTTCTTC

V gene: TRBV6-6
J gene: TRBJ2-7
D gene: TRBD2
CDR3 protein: CASSQASGAPYEQYF
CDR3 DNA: TGTGCCAGCAGTCAAGCTAGCGGCGCCCCCTACGAGCAGTACTTC

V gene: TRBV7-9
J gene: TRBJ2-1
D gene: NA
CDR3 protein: CASSVWGGIVIEQFF
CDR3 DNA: TGTGCCAGCAGCGTATGGGGCGGGATAGTAATTGAGCAGTTCTTC

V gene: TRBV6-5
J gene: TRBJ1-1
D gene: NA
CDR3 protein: CASSYSSGLFGSEAFF
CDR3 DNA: TGTGCCAGCAGTTACTCGTCTGGGCTATTCGGGAGTGAAGCTTTCTTT

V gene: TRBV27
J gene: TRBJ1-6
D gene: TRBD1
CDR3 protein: CASSLTGGKMNSPLHF
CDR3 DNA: TGTGCCAGCAGTTTGACAGGGGGCAAAATGAATTCACCCCTCCACTTT

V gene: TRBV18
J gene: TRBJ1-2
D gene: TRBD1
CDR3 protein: CASSRGMGQGKVMVDGYTF
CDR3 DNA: TGTGCCAGCTCGCGGGGCATGGGACAGGGTAAAGTAATGGTCGATGGCTACACCTTC

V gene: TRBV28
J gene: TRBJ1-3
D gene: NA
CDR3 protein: CASSVGSGNTIYF
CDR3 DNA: TGTGCCAGTTCGGTCGGCTCTGGAAACACCATATATTTT

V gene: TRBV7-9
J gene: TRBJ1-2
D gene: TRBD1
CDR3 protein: CASREQGALPNYGYTF
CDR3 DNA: TGTGCCAGCAGGGAACAGGGGGCTTTACCTAACTATGGCTACACCTTC

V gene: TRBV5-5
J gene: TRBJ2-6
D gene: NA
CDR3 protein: CASSLDAGAGANVLTF
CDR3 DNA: TGTGCCAGCAGCTTGGATGCCGGGGCTGGGGCCAACGTCCTGACTTTC

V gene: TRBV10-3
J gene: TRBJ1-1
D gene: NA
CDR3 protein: CATKAGGDTEAFF
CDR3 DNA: TGTGCCACCAAAGCGGGAGGGGACACTGAAGCTTTCTTT

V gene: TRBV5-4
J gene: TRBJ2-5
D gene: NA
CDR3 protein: CASRGLGGIETQYF
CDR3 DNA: TGTGCCAGCAGGGGTCTGGGGGGTATCGAGACCCAGTACTTC

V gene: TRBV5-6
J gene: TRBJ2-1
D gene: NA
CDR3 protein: CASSLVDSPDNEQFF
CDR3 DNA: TGTGCCAGCAGCTTGGTGGACAGCCCTGACAATGAGCAGTTCTTC

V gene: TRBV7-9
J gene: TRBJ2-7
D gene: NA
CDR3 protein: CASSSIQASYEQYF
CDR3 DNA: TGTGCCAGCAGCTCGATCCAGGCCTCCTACGAGCAGTACTTC

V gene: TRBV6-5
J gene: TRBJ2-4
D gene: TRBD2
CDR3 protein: CASSTSGGPKNIQYF
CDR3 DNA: TGTGCCAGCAGTACCTCGGGGGGGCCCAAAAACATTCAGTACTTC

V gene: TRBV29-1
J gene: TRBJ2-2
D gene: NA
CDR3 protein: CSVVPDTDTGELFF
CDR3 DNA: TGCAGCGTTGTCCCGGACACGGACACCGGGGAGCTGTTTTTT

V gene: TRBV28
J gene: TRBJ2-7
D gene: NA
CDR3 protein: CASSSSYYEQYF
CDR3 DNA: TGTGCCAGCAGTTCCAGCTACTACGAGCAGTACTTC

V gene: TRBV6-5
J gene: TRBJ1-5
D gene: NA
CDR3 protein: CASSYSSSSNQPQHF
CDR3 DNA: TGTGCCAGCAGTTACTCGAGTAGTAGCAATCAGCCCCAGCATTTT

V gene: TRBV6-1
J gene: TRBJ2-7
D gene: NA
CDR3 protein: CASSEGIRGNYEQYF
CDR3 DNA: TGTGCCAGCAGTGAAGGAATCCGGGGAAACTACGAGCAGTACTTC

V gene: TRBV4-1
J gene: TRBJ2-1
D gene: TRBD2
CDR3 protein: CASSQSGTSAYNEQFF
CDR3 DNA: TGCGCCAGCAGCCAATCCGGGACTAGCGCCTACAATGAGCAGTTCTTC

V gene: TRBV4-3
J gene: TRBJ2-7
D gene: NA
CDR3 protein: CASSRGLSYEQYF
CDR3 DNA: TGCGCCAGCAGCCGGGGACTCTCCTACGAGCAGTACTTC

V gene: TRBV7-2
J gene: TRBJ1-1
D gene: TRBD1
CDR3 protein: CASSKGAGGGRIDTEAFF
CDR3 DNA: TGTGCCAGCTCCAAAGGGGCAGGGGGCGGAAGAATAGACACTGAAGCTTTCTTT

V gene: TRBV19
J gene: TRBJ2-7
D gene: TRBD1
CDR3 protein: CASSLRQGVKTYEQYF
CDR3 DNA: TGTGCCAGTAGTCTACGACAGGGAGTAAAAACCTACGAGCAGTACTTC

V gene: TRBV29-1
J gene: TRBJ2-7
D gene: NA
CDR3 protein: CSVDRVNSYEQYF
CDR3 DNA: TGCAGCGTTGACAGGGTCAACTCCTACGAGCAGTACTTC

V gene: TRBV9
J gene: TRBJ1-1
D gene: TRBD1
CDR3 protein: CASSLRTGGVLAEAFF
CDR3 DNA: TGTGCCAGCAGCCTGCGGACAGGTGGAGTATTAGCTGAAGCTTTCTTT

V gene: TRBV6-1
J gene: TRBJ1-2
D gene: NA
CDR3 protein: CASSPETGLYGYTF
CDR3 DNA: TGTGCCAGCAGTCCCGAGACAGGTCTATATGGCTACACCTTC

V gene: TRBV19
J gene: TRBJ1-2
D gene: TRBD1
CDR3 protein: CASSIERGDRDNARYGYTF
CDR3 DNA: TGTGCCAGTAGTATAGAAAGGGGGGACAGAGACAACGCCCGCTATGGCTACACCTTC